This T cell receptor (beta chain) was retrieved from a study of blood T cell repertoires in COVID-19. Followed over time, Seattle patients had been enrolled while infection was active. Sequenced by immunoSEQ multiplex PCR; TCRdb stores in-frame clones only, minus some. The sample yields over 250,000 clones, about nine tenths seen once. V dropped 3 bases and J dropped 3; count of bases not matched to a gene: 6. The CDR3 spans 16 residues. CDR1 is SGHRS, CDR2 YFSETQ, per germline. The specimen was peripheral blood. The chain employs TRBV5-1 and TRBJ2-3, with 11 bases lining up with TRBD2. This sequence was found in a woman aged 25 to 39 with COVID-19, enrolled during active disease. Here the CDR3 DNA reads TGCGCCAGCAGCTCACTAGCGGGAGTAGGGACAGATACGCAGTATTTT. Protein sequence: CASSSLAGVGTDTQYF.